This T cell receptor (beta chain) was observed in a study of early T cells in non-severe SARS-CoV-2 infection. Overall study: Whole-blood bulk RNA, unsorted, was sequenced, and chains were unpaired.

TCRdb ran MiXCR on the 5' RACE reads and lists one entry per CDR3 protein. Here the sample spans roughly 60,000 distinct CDR3 sequences, around an eighth being singletons. This clonotype was detected only once. The CDR3 extends over 14 amino acids. From germline, CDR1 is MDHEN and CDR2 SYDVKM. V lost 4 bases and J 3 bases, leaving 11 bases between the germline ends. The chain has TRBV28 and TRBJ2-3; tentative D call: TRBD1 (5 bases). The clonotype comes from an adult who was a healthcare worker with PCR-confirmed SARS-CoV-2 infection or an uninfected control (not recorded which). The source material was whole blood. CDR3 sequence: CASSWGSDTDTQYF. CDR3 in DNA: TGTGCCAGCAGTTGGGGCAGCGATACAGATACGCAGTATTTT.